The 15 T cell receptor beta chains below come from one sample, sequenced in a study of radiation and T cells in renal cell carcinoma. Method: immunoSEQ multiplex PCR; TCRdb's copy keeps in-frame clones and lacks some. The sample consists of some 26,000 clones, roughly 80% of them appearing once. Stated time point: blood 2 weeks post-SBRT. The treatment here: 15 Gy SBRT to primary tumor, nephrectomy 4 weeks later. The sample here was blood, taken from a patient whose treatment included radiotherapy and nephrectomy. The receptor source for this set is a man aged 55-75 years with renal cell carcinoma.

The chain joins TRBV7-2 to TRBJ2-1; D may be TRBD1 or TRBD2 (5 bases each). There are 15 residues in the CDR3. Germline V gene sequence: CDR1 SGHTA, CDR2 FQGNSA. The V end was cut by 8 bases, the J end by 3 bases, with 17 bases between. The CDR3 is CASSPSGDRYNEQFF. As DNA, the CDR3 is TGTGCCAGCTCTCCCTCCGGGGACCGCTACAATGAGCAGTTCTTC.

This clone has only a few counts. This sequence joins TRBV6-6 and TRBJ1-1; 11 positions match TRBD1. The junction had 4 bases not matched to a gene; V was cut back by 6 bases and J by 4 bases. The CDR3 is 14 amino acids. Germline V CDR1 and CDR2: MNHNY, SVGAGI (reference sequence). The CDR3 spells CASRPDRGRTEAFF. Written as DNA, the CDR3 is TGTGCCAGCAGACCGGACAGGGGGCGCACTGAAGCTTTCTTT.

V usage is TRBV2 and J usage is TRBJ2-1, with D unclear. The V gene's germline CDR1 is SNHLY and CDR2 FYNNEI. The CDR3 runs to 13 residues. V lost 7 bases and J lost 6, with 13 bases in between. This chain's CDR3 is CASTWSRGNEQFF. The DNA for the CDR3 is TGTGCCAGCACGTGGTCGCGCGGCAATGAGCAGTTCTTC.

This clone was detected only once. The chain uses TRBV5-1 and TRBJ2-3; 9 bases match TRBD2. The V and J ends lost 1 base and 5 bases, in that order; junction bases with no gene match: 11. Germline CDR1 is SGHRS and CDR2 is YFSETQ. The CDR3 consists of 17 residues. The CDR3 nucleotides read TGCGCCAGCAGCTTGATGGGTCTGGCGGGAGGGGGAGATACGCAGTATTTT. Translating gives CASSLMGLAGGGDTQYF.

The chain links TRBV6-5 to TRBJ1-5; 7 bases fit TRBD1. Trimming cost V 0 bases and J 6 bases; bases outside gene matches: 2. CDR3 length: 14 residues. The germline V gene has CDR1 MNHEY and CDR2 SVGAGI. The CDR3, as DNA: TGTGCCAGCAGTTACTCAGGGGGCTTTCAGCCCCAGCATTTT. Translating gives CASSYSGGFQPQHF.

The rearrangement joins TRBV2 to TRBJ2-4; 9 bases fit TRBD2. V shed 6 bases, J shed 0 bases, and the junction held 9 bases outside the gene matches. The CDR3 consists of 17 residues. CDR1 SNHLY and CDR2 FYNNEI come from the germline V gene. The CDR3 DNA follows: TGTGCCAGCAGCCCAAGGATAGCGGGAGTAGCCAAAAACATTCAGTACTTC. This encodes CASSPRIAGVAKNIQYF.

This chain links TRBV19 with TRBJ2-1; D may be TRBD1 or TRBD2 (5 bases each). Looked up from germline, CDR1 is LNHDA and CDR2 is SQIVND (reference sequence). The CDR3 is 15 amino acids. V was cut by 7 bases and J by 10 bases, with 23 bases left in between. CDR3 nucleotides: TGTGCCAGTACGAGGAAACTAGAGGGGATGGGCGAGCAGTTCTTC. This codes for CASTRKLEGMGEQFF.

This chain joins TRBV10-3 and TRBJ2-3; 11 positions agree with TRBD2. Germline V CDR1 and CDR2: ENHRY, SYGVKD. Unmatched junction bases numbered 7, after V lost 6 bases and J lost 2 bases. This CDR3 has 16 amino acids. The CDR3 protein is CAIRRGTSGITDTQYF. The CDR3, as DNA: TGTGCCATCAGAAGAGGGACTAGCGGCATCACAGATACGCAGTATTTT.

The gene calls are TRBV6-6 and TRBJ1-3, with D tentatively TRBD1 (6 bases). There are 14 residues in the CDR3. The V gene's germline CDR1 is MNHNY and CDR2 SVGAGI (reference sequence). With 4 bases removed from V and 1 base from J, the gap between germline ends came to 8 bases. The CDR3 coding sequence is TGTGCCAGCAGTTCTACAGGGTCTGGAAACACCATATATTTT. It codes for CASSSTGSGNTIYF.

This clone was seen only once. This chain's CDR3 is CASQPHQIPPPGYTF. The CDR3 DNA follows: TGTGCCAGCCAACCGCATCAGATCCCTCCGCCCGGCTACACCTTC. This rearrangement joins TRBV5-4 to TRBJ1-2; no clear D gene. The germline V gene has CDR1 SGHNT and CDR2 YYREEE (reference sequence). The CDR3 is made up of 15 amino acids. V gave up 7 bases and J gave up 8 bases, with 24 bases separating them.

The chain has TRBV6-1 and TRBJ2-1; D ambiguous. The germline CDR1 and CDR2 sequences are MNHNS and SASEGT. This CDR3 has 15 amino acids. V was trimmed by 3 bases and J by 2 bases, leaving 11 bases between them. In DNA, the CDR3 is TGTGCCAGCAGTGACGGAGCCGTCACCTACAATGAGCAGTTCTTC. It translates to CASSDGAVTYNEQFF.

The chain uses TRBV10-3 and TRBJ1-3; D not certain. Trimming stripped 1 base from V and 6 bases from J, with 10 bases between. CDR1 and CDR2 from the germline V gene are ENHRY and SYGVKD. CDR3 length: 14 amino acids. The CDR3 sequence is CAISEWREENTIYF. In nucleotides, the CDR3 is TGTGCCATCAGTGAGTGGAGGGAAGAAAACACCATATATTTT.

The chain uses TRBV11-2 and TRBJ1-2; TRBD1 matches 8 bases. Per germline, CDR1 SGHAT and CDR2 FQNNGV. V trimming: 5 bases; J trimming: 0 bases; junction bases outside the gene matches: 11. CDR3 size: 17 residues. CDR3: CASSPLGQGFTNYGYTF. Here the CDR3 DNA reads TGTGCCAGCAGCCCATTAGGACAGGGTTTTACTAACTATGGCTACACCTTC.

J is TRBJ2-3 and V is TRBV10-3, with 13 bases that match TRBD2. Losses at the gene ends were 4 bases for V and 6 bases for J; bases not matched to a gene: 10. Germline CDR1 is ENHRY and CDR2 is SYGVKD. This CDR3 spans 17 amino acids. CDR3 DNA: TGTGCCATCAGTGTAGGGACTAGCGGGACGGTGGCGGATACGCAGTATTTT. Protein: CAISVGTSGTVADTQYF.

The rearrangement joins TRBV6-4 to TRBJ2-1, with a weak D call TRBD1 (5 bases). V was pared by 6 bases and J by 0 bases, with 27 bases between. This CDR3 comprises 20 residues. Germline V CDR1 and CDR2: MRHNA, SNTAGT. CDR3 sequence reads: CASSPLGLADRDFSYNEQFF. CDR3 nucleotide sequence: TGTGCCAGCAGCCCGTTGGGGTTGGCCGACAGAGACTTCTCCTACAATGAGCAGTTCTTC.